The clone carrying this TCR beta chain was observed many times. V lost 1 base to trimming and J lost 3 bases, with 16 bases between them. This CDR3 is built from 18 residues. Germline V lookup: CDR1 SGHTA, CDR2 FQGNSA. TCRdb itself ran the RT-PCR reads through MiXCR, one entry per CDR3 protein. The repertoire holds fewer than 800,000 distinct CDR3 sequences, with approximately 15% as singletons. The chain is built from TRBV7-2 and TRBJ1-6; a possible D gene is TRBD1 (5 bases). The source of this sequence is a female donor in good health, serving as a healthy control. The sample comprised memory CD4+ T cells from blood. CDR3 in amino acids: CASSLVGPLGGYNSPLHF. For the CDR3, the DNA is TGTGCCAGCAGCTTAGTCGGTCCTCTGGGGGGCTATAATTCACCCCTCCACTTT. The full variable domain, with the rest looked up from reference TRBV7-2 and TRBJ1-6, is GAGVSQSPSNKVTEKGKDVELRCDPISGHTALYWYRQSLGQGLEFLIYFQGNSAPDKSGLPSDRFSAERTGGSVSTLTIQRTQQEDSAVYLCASSLVGPLGGYNSPLHFGNGTRLTVT.